A selection of T cell receptor beta chains follows, all from one sample in a study of blood T cell repertoires in COVID-19. TCRdb keeps only in-frame clones here, not all; method: immunoSEQ multiplex PCR. The table shows approximately 460,000 clones, with 75% to 90% occurring only once. The sample consisted of peripheral blood. These TCRs come from a man aged 18 to 30 with COVID-19, enrolled during active disease. CDR3s include the opening cysteine and the closing phenylalanine or tryptophan. Each record gives: D gene, V gene, J gene, clone size, CDR3 DNA, CDR3 protein. A D gene is named only where the DNA matches it firmly. Clone size is given for some rows only: seen once, a few or many times, or a class if the clone is expanded.

>TRBD2|TRBV30|TRBJ2-3|-
TGTGCCTGGAGTCGTGGACTAGCGGGACCAACACGAATCACAGATACGCAGTATTTT
CAWSRGLAGPTRITDTQYF
>-|TRBV13|TRBJ1-4|-
TGTGCCAGCAGCCCGTCGGAGGAGGAAAAACTGTTTTTT
CASSPSEEEKLFF
>-|TRBV2|TRBJ2-1|once
TGTGCCAGCAGGGGGATGGAGGGCGGGTTCAACAATGAGCAGTTCTTC
CASRGMEGGFNNEQFF
>-|TRBV7-3|TRBJ2-2|-
TGTGCCAGCAGCTTAGGACAGAACACCGGGGAGCTGTTTTTT
CASSLGQNTGELFF
>-|TRBV13|TRBJ1-2|-
TGTGCCAGCAGTAGAGCGGGGGCGGGAGGCTACACCTTC
CASSRAGAGGYTF
>TRBD2|TRBV5-1|TRBJ2-2|-
TGCGCCAGCAGCTTGGCCGTAGCGGGAGGATCGAACACCGGGGAGCTGTTTTTT
CASSLAVAGGSNTGELFF
>TRBD2|TRBV2|TRBJ2-5|-
TGTGCCGGGGAGCGGGGCCTCGGGGAGACCCAGTACTTC
CAGERGLGETQYF
>TRBD1|TRBV27|TRBJ1-3|-
TGTGCCAGCAGTAGGACAGGTCCATACGGAAACACCATATATTTT
CASSRTGPYGNTIYF
>-|TRBV5-1|TRBJ2-7|-
TGCGCCAGCAGCTTGGACGGTTACGAGCAGTACTTC
CASSLDGYEQYF
>TRBD2|TRBV10-3|TRBJ2-7|-
TGTGCCATCAGTGAACAGACTAGCGGGGGCCACGAGCAGTACTTC
CAISEQTSGGHEQYF
>-|TRBV20-1|TRBJ1-2|-
TGCAGTGCCCCCGGGGGCTACACCTTC
CSAPGGYTF
>TRBD1|TRBV29-1|TRBJ1-1|-
TGCAGCGCCGGGGGCCGACAGGGGAAAACTGAAGCTTTCTTT
CSAGGRQGKTEAFF
>-|TRBV6-4|TRBJ2-3|-
TGTGCCAGCAGTGTCCAAGGACAGGAGGGAGATACGCAGTATTTT
CASSVQGQEGDTQYF
>-|TRBV4-1|TRBJ2-1|-
TGCGCCAGCAGCCAAGGGAGGGCCCCTACCTACAATGAGCAGTTCTTC
CASSQGRAPTYNEQFF
>TRBD1|TRBV10-2|TRBJ1-6|many
TGCGCCAGCAGTGATTCGGGACAGGGATCTTCACCCCTCCACTTT
CASSDSGQGSSPLHF
>TRBD2|TRBV27|TRBJ2-1|-
TGTGCCAGCAGTTTTACATCCCCGACTAGCGGGAGGGCCCACAATGAGCAGTTCTTC
CASSFTSPTSGRAHNEQFF
>-|TRBV24-1|TRBJ2-1|-
TGTGCCAGAGACAATGAGCAGTTCTTC
CARDNEQFF
>-|TRBV27|TRBJ2-1|-
TGTGCCAGCAGTTTTAGAGGTTGGGAGCAGTTCTTC
CASSFRGWEQFF
>TRBD2|TRBV25-1|TRBJ2-7|-
TGTGCCAGCACAGATGGCGGGAGCTCCTACGAGCAGTACTTC
CASTDGGSSYEQYF
>-|TRBV9|TRBJ2-4|-
TGTGCCAGCAGCGTAGGTTCCGGACTAGGGGGAACCAAAAACATTCAGTACTTC
CASSVGSGLGGTKNIQYF
>TRBD2|TRBV13|TRBJ2-2|-
TGTGCCAGCAGCTTCGAGCGGGGGGGAACCGGGGAGCTGTTTTTT
CASSFERGGTGELFF
>TRBD2|TRBV5-5|TRBJ2-2|-
TGTGCCAGCAGCCCGATACTAGCGGGGGGCCTTTCCGGGGAGCTGTTTTTT
CASSPILAGGLSGELFF
>-|TRBV15|TRBJ2-7|-
TGTGCCACCAGCAGAGATCCCCAGGGCCTTACCTACGAGCAGTACTTC
CATSRDPQGLTYEQYF
>-|TRBV14|TRBJ1-1|-
TGTGCCAGCAGCCAAGATTCCGGTACCACTGAAGCTTTCTTT
CASSQDSGTTEAFF
>-|TRBV30|TRBJ2-7|-
TGTGCCTGGAGTGGGGGAGCCTACGAGCAGTACTTC
CAWSGGAYEQYF
>-|TRBV30|TRBJ1-3|-
TGTGCCTGGAGTGAGCCGTTTCACTCTGGAAACACCATATATTTT
CAWSEPFHSGNTIYF
>TRBD2|TRBV5-1|TRBJ2-5|once
TGCGCCAGCAGCGTCTCTAGCGGGGAAGAGACCCAGTACTTC
CASSVSSGEETQYF
>TRBD1|TRBV5-5|TRBJ1-1|-
TGTGCCAGCAGCCGGTTTCTAGAGAGACAGGGGAGAACTGAAGCTTTCTTT
CASSRFLERQGRTEAFF
>TRBD1|TRBV12-3/TRBV12-4|TRBJ1-1|-
TGTGCCAGCAGTACCCCAGACAGGGTGGCTTTCTTT
CASSTPDRVAFF
>TRBD1|TRBV27|TRBJ2-1|-
TGTGCCAGCAGCCCGTGGGGACAGGGGGCCGATGAGCAGTTCTTC
CASSPWGQGADEQFF
>-|TRBV18|TRBJ2-1|-
TGTGCCAGCTCACCCCCCCGCGGGGGCGGCAATGAGCAGTTCTTC
CASSPPRGGGNEQFF
>TRBD2|TRBV3-1/TRBV3-2|TRBJ2-1|-
TGTGCCAGCAGCCAAGCGGCGGGGGGCCCGTACAATGAGCAGTTCTTC
CASSQAAGGPYNEQFF
>TRBD2|TRBV11-2|TRBJ2-2|-
TGTGCCAGCAGGGTGGGACTAGGAGGAGGCGGGGAGCTGTTTTTT
CASRVGLGGGGELFF